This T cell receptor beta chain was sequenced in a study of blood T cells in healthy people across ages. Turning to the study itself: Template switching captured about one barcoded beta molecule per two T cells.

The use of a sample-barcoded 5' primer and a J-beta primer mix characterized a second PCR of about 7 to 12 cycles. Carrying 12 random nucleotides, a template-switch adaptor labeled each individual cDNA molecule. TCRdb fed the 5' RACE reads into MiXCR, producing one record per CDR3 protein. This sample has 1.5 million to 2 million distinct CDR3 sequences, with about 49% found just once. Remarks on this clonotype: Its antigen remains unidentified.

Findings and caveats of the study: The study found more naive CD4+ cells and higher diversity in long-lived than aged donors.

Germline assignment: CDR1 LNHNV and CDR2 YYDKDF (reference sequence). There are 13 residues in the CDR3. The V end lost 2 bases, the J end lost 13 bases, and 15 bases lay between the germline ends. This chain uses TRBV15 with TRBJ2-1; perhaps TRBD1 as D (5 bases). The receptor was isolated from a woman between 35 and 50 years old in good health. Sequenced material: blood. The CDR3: CATSRQGQETQFF. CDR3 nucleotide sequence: TGTGCCACCAGCAGACAGGGCCAAGAGACCCAGTTCTTC.